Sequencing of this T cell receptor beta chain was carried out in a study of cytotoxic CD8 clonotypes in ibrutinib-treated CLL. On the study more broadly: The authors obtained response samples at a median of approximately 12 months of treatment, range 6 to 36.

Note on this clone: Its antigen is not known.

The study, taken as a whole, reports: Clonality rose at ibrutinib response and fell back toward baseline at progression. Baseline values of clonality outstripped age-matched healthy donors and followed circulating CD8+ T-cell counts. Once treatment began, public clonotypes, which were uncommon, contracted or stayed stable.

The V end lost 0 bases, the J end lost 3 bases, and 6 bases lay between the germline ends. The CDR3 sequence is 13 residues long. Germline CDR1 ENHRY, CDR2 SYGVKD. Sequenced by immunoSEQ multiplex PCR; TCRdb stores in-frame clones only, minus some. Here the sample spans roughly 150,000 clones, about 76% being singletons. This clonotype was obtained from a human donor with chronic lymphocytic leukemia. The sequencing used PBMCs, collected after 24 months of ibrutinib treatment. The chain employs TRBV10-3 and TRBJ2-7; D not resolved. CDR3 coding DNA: TGTGCCATCAGTGAGTCGAACGACTACGAGCAGTACTTC. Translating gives CAISESNDYEQYF.